This passage covers 28 T cell receptor beta chains from one sample sequenced in a study of T cell responses to AZD1222 COVID-19 vaccine (dated by TCRdb to 2020 to 2023). Explained via the paper, the time point label denotes: baseline before first vaccination. The library relied on the immunoSEQ multiplex PCR assay. The table was pulled from immuneACCESS by TCRdb, which kept in-frame rearrangements only. Such tables lose some clones; where checked, under half of the loss comes from unresolved V genes, and the rest has no known cause. Across this sample there are some 140,000 clones, with approximately 90% seen only once. Of the sample, about 5.9% is held by the ten largest clones. The specimen comprised peripheral blood, sampled on day 0 of AZD1222 vaccination. The receptors originated from an adult in good health.

The rearrangement uses TRBV7-2 and TRBJ2-1; D assignment may be TRBD1 or TRBD2 (6 bases each). V shed 2 bases and J shed 3 bases, with 14 bases lying between them. The length of the CDR3 is 16 residues. The germline CDR1 and CDR2 sequences are SGHTA and FQGNSA. CDR3 bases: TGTGCCAGCAGCTTACAATCTGGGGGGCTCTACAATGAGCAGTTCTTC. Translating gives CASSLQSGGLYNEQFF. The variable domain in full, completed from reference TRBV7-2 and TRBJ2-1, reads GAGVSQSPSNKVTEKGKDVELRCDPISGHTALYWYRQSLGQGLEFLIYFQGNSAPDKSGLPSDRFSAERTGGSVSTLTIQRTQQEDSAVYLCASSLQSGGLYNEQFFGPGTRLTVL.

The J gene is TRBJ1-2, the V gene TRBV9; no clear D gene. V gave up 0 bases and J gave up 2 bases, with 5 bases separating them. The CDR3 length is 13 residues. Germline CDR1 is SGDLS and CDR2 is YYNGEE. The CDR3 DNA is TGTGCCAGCAGCGTAGGACAAAACTATGGCTACACCTTC. Translation gives CASSVGQNYGYTF.

This rearrangement joins TRBV7-9 to TRBJ1-2, with 10 bases aligning to TRBD1. Germline lookup yields CDR1 SEHNR and CDR2 FQNEAQ (reference sequence). J gave up 2 bases and V 5 bases, and 2 bases lay outside the gene matches. The CDR3 is 14 amino acids. The CDR3 sequence: CASSPGQGNYGYTF. In nucleotides, the CDR3 is TGTGCCAGCAGCCCGGGACAGGGGAACTATGGCTACACCTTC. The entire variable domain, with the rest obtained from reference TRBV7-9 and TRBJ1-2, is as follows: DTGVSQNPRHKITKRGQNVTFRCDPISEHNRLYWYRQTLGQGPEFLTYFQNEAQLEKSRLLSDRFSAERPKGSFSTLEIQRTEQGDSAMYLCASSPGQGNYGYTFGSGTRLTVV.

This clone is a singleton in its sample. The chain couples TRBV24-1 to TRBJ1-1, with D tentatively TRBD1 (5 bases). V was clipped by 9 bases and J by 5 bases, with 12 bases between them. Germline CDR1 is KGHDR and CDR2 is SFDVKD. The CDR3 sequence is 12 residues long. CDR3: CATAGGGTEAFF. DNA for the CDR3: TGTGCCACCGCGGGGGGGGGTACTGAAGCTTTCTTT.

CDR3 sequence: CASSPEGRDTIYF. CDR3 DNA: TGTGCCAGCAGTCCCGAAGGGCGCGACACCATATATTTT. The chain uses TRBV12-3 or TRBV12-4 and TRBJ1-3; D remains ambiguous. The CDR3 is 13 residues long. V lost 5 bases to trimming and J lost 8 bases, with 13 bases between them.

The chain has TRBV20-1 and TRBJ2-1, with 7 bases matching TRBD2. The CDR3 totals 16 residues. The germline gives CDR1 DFQATT, CDR2 SNEGSKA (reference sequence). J gave up 7 bases and V 3 bases, and 15 bases lay outside the gene matches. The CDR3 sequence: CSASLVASGAGNEQFF. The CDR3, as DNA: TGCAGTGCTAGTCTAGTCGCTAGCGGAGCCGGTAATGAGCAGTTCTTC.

About this clone: The sample carries other DNA sequences with the same CDR3. The chain recombines TRBV10-3 with TRBJ1-1; TRBD1 might be the D (5 bases). The CDR3 sequence is 12 residues long. V gave up 3 bases and J gave up 5 bases, with 7 bases separating them. Looked up from germline, CDR1 is ENHRY and CDR2 is SYGVKD. CDR3 loop: CAISDGGTEAFF. The CDR3 DNA follows: TGTGCCATCAGTGATGGGGGGACTGAAGCTTTCTTT.

V is TRBV10-3 and J is TRBJ2-1; perhaps TRBD1 as D (6 bases). CDR3 size: 14 residues. Germline-derived CDR1 and CDR2 are ENHRY and SYGVKD. With 4 bases removed from V and 6 bases from J, the gap between germline ends came to 13 bases. CDR3 DNA: TGTGCCATCAGTGGGGGGCCCCTGTTCAATGAGCAGTTCTTC. This gives the protein CAISGGPLFNEQFF.

The V and J genes are TRBV5-4 and TRBJ2-1, with 7 nucleotides matching TRBD1. From germline, CDR1 is SGHNT and CDR2 YYREEE (reference sequence). The CDR3 sequence is 15 residues long. Trimming at V came to 0 bases and at J to 4 bases, leaving 4 bases not matched to a gene. CDR3 protein: CASSLDRGEYNEQFF. The CDR3 DNA is TGTGCCAGCAGCTTGGACAGGGGCGAATACAATGAGCAGTTCTTC.

This chain uses TRBV5-1 with TRBJ2-1; 12 bases match TRBD2. With V trimmed by 4 bases and J by 4 bases, 6 bases remained unmatched. This CDR3 comprises 16 residues. Germline assignment: CDR1 SGHRS and CDR2 YFSETQ. The chain's CDR3 is CASSATSGGGYNEQFF. DNA for the CDR3: TGCGCCAGCAGCGCGACTAGCGGGGGTGGGTACAATGAGCAGTTCTTC.

Worth noting for this clone: The same CDR3 arises from other DNA sequences in this sample as well. The chain carries TRBV11-1 and TRBJ2-3; D is unclear. The germline V and J ends were trimmed by 5 bases and 4 bases, with 13 bases remaining between them. The CDR3 extends over 14 amino acids. Germline V CDR1 and CDR2: SGHAT, FQDESV (reference sequence). The CDR3 DNA is TGTGCCAGCAGCCCGATGGCCACTGCAGATACGCAGTATTTT. This sequence encodes CASSPMATADTQYF.

The gene calls are TRBV4-1 and TRBJ1-5; D is unclear. CDR3 size: 15 residues. Trimming took off 3 bases at V and 0 bases at J, with 9 bases between the two ends. Germline CDR1 is MGHRA and CDR2 is YSYEKL. This CDR3 reads CASSQGGYSNQPQHF. In nucleotides, the CDR3 is TGCGCCAGCAGCCAGGGAGGGTATAGCAATCAGCCCCAGCATTTT.

The count of this clone is one. This chain uses TRBV19 with TRBJ1-1; 10 bases agree with TRBD1. The J segment lost 6 bases and the V segment lost 4 bases, leaving 5 bases of the junction unmatched. CDR3 length: 14 residues. Germline V gene data show CDR1 as LNHDA and CDR2 as SQIVND (reference sequence). CDR3 region: CASSKGQGMPEAFF. The DNA of the CDR3 is TGTGCCAGTAGTAAGGGACAGGGGATGCCTGAAGCTTTCTTT.

The J gene is TRBJ1-2, the V gene TRBV4-2, with no clear D. In germline, CDR1 is LGHNA, CDR2 YNFKEQ. The CDR3 spans 13 residues. V was shortened by 0 bases and J by 4 bases, with 6 bases between the two germline ends. CDR3 coding DNA: TGTGCCAGCAGCCAAGAGGGGAGCTATGGCTACACCTTC. This encodes CASSQEGSYGYTF.

The chain joins TRBV6-5 to TRBJ2-7, with TRBD1 identical over 9 bases. This CDR3 spans 16 amino acids. Per the germline V gene, CDR1 is MNHEY and CDR2 is SVGAGI. The V and J ends lost 0 bases and 2 bases, in that order; junction bases with no gene match: 5. The CDR3 protein is CASSYSGTGFAYEQYF. The DNA of the CDR3 is TGTGCCAGCAGTTACTCCGGGACAGGGTTCGCCTACGAGCAGTACTTC.

The rearrangement links TRBV5-1 to TRBJ2-7; D is undetermined. CDR1 SGHRS and CDR2 YFSETQ come from the germline V gene. CDR3 length: 14 amino acids. Trimming removed 0 bases at V and 3 bases at J, with 10 bases between. CDR3 in DNA: TGCGCCAGCAGCTTGGTCCTACCTGGCTACGAGCAGTACTTC. This translates into CASSLVLPGYEQYF.

In this sample, this clone turned up a few times. The chain recombines TRBV6-5 with TRBJ1-2; D is unresolved. Germline CDR1 MNHEY, CDR2 SVGAGI. The V end was cut by 7 bases, the J end by 2 bases, with 11 bases between. The CDR3 totals 13 residues. DNA of the CDR3: TGTGCCAGCACCGAGAGAAAGAACTATGGCTACACCTTC. Translating gives CASTERKNYGYTF.

This chain connects TRBV4-3 to TRBJ2-7; D assignment may be TRBD1 or TRBD2 (5 bases each). Germline lookup yields CDR1 LGHNA and CDR2 YSLEER. The CDR3 extends over 15 amino acids. V shed 1 base and J shed 4 bases, with 14 bases lying between them. DNA for the CDR3: TGCGCCAGCAGCCAAGGTCAGGGACCCAGATACGAGCAGTACTTC. Residues: CASSQGQGPRYEQYF.

This clone was counted a single time. The chain recombines TRBV19 with TRBJ1-1; possible D gene TRBD1, 5 bases. CDR3 length equals 17 residues. V was cut by 5 bases and J by 3 bases, with 22 bases left in between. In germline, CDR1 is LNHDA, CDR2 SQIVND (reference sequence). In DNA form, the CDR3 reads TGTGCCAGTAGTGTAACTACAGGTTTCGGTGGGGACACTGAAGCTTTCTTT. This codes for CASSVTTGFGGDTEAFF. The full variable domain, with the rest looked up from reference TRBV19 and TRBJ1-1, is DGGITQSPKYLFRKEGQNVTLSCEQNLNHDAMYWYRQDPGQGLRLIYYSQIVNDFQKGDIAEGYSVSREKKESFPLTVTSAQKNPTAFYLCASSVTTGFGGDTEAFFGQGTRLTVV.

This chain links TRBV30 with TRBJ1-5; D is uncertain. From germline, CDR1 is GTSNPN and CDR2 SVGIG (reference sequence). The CDR3 is 16 amino acids. V was cut by 2 bases and J by 0 bases, with 14 bases left in between. The CDR3 DNA reads TGTGCCTGGAGTCCGGGCCCCGCTTATAGCAATCAGCCCCAGCATTTT. It is translated as CAWSPGPAYSNQPQHF.

The rearrangement joins TRBV7-3 to TRBJ1-1, with D unresolved. CDR3 length: 14 amino acids. Between the trimmed V and J ends, which lost 1 base and 1 base, there was a span of 7 bases. CDR1 is SGHTA, CDR2 FQGTGA, per germline. Written as DNA, the CDR3 is TGTGCCAGCAGCTTAAGACCCGGGAACACTGAAGCTTTCTTT. It is translated as CASSLRPGNTEAFF.

The chain has TRBV5-1 and TRBJ1-1; TRBD1 might be the D (5 bases). Germline CDR1 SGHRS, CDR2 YFSETQ. CDR3 length: 13 amino acids. Trimming cost V 2 bases and J 5 bases, with 10 bases left between them. The CDR3 spells CASSLRGETEAFF. DNA of the CDR3: TGCGCCAGCAGCTTACGGGGGGAGACTGAAGCTTTCTTT.

The chain is built from TRBV20-1 and TRBJ2-1; 7 bases line up with TRBD2. V was pared by 2 bases and J by 11 bases, with 3 bases of the junction left unmatched. Per the germline V gene, CDR1 is DFQATT and CDR2 is SNEGSKA (reference sequence). The CDR3 sequence is 11 residues long. The CDR3 loop reads CSARRTSQQFF. CDR3 DNA sequence: TGCAGTGCTAGAAGGACTAGTCAGCAGTTCTTC.

The V call is TRBV7-2, the J call TRBJ2-3; D is possibly TRBD1 (6 bases). In germline, CDR1 is SGHTA, CDR2 FQGNSA. The CDR3 totals 15 residues. The V end was cut by 3 bases, the J end by 0 bases, with 10 bases between. The DNA of the CDR3 is TGTGCCAGCAGCTTTTGGGGGCTAAGCACAGATACGCAGTATTTT. It translates to CASSFWGLSTDTQYF. The full variable domain, with the rest looked up from reference TRBV7-2 and TRBJ2-3, is GAGVSQSPSNKVTEKGKDVELRCDPISGHTALYWYRQSLGQGLEFLIYFQGNSAPDKSGLPSDRFSAERTGGSVSTLTIQRTQQEDSAVYLCASSFWGLSTDTQYFGPGTRLTVL.

The V gene is TRBV7-9, the J gene TRBJ1-2; 8 positions match TRBD1. Germline V gene data show CDR1 as SEHNR and CDR2 as FQNEAQ (reference sequence). The CDR3 length is 16 residues. V lost 4 bases, J lost 5 bases, and 12 bases stayed unmatched. CDR3 in DNA: TGTGCCAGCAGCTCCTCAGGACAGGGAGATAGGTATGGCTACACCTTC. Amino acids: CASSSSGQGDRYGYTF.

The chain joins TRBV27 to TRBJ2-3; 9 bases are shared with TRBD2. V trimming: 2 bases; J trimming: 2 bases; junction bases outside the gene matches: 8. This CDR3 is built from 17 residues. Germline loops: CDR1 MNHEY, CDR2 SMNVEV (reference sequence). The CDR3 sequence is CASSLLGLAGHTDTQYF. The CDR3 bases are TGTGCCAGCAGTTTACTTGGGCTAGCGGGGCACACAGATACGCAGTATTTT.

The genes are TRBV7-2 and TRBJ2-7, with D maybe TRBD2 (5 bases). Trimming took 5 bases from V and 1 from J, leaving 12 bases between them. The CDR3 extends over 14 amino acids. Germline-derived CDR1 and CDR2 are SGHTA and FQGNSA. CDR3 residues: CASSPNSVSYEQYF. The CDR3, as DNA: TGTGCCAGCAGCCCAAATAGCGTATCCTACGAGCAGTACTTC.

CDR3: CASSPTAGANVLTF. CDR3 nucleotides: TGTGCCAGTAGTCCGACAGCGGGGGCCAACGTCCTGACTTTC. The chain joins TRBV19 to TRBJ2-6; perhaps TRBD1 as D (5 bases). The CDR3 length is 14 residues. Germline V gene sequence: CDR1 LNHDA, CDR2 SQIVND (reference sequence). Trimming took off 5 bases at V and 4 bases at J, with 9 bases between the two ends.